The 17 T cell receptor beta chains presented below share a single source sample, sequenced in a study of OX40 agonist ivuxolimab in advanced cancers. Method: immunoSEQ multiplex PCR; TCRdb's copy keeps in-frame clones and lacks some. The sample includes roughly 150,000 clones, 85% to 95% of them seen just once. The starting material was CD4+ or CD8+ T cells sorted from blood, obtained in a trial of the OX40 agonist ivuxolimab. The receptors here all came from an adult with an advanced solid tumor such as melanoma, head and neck, liver or kidney cancer.

The genes are TRBV28 and TRBJ2-5; TRBD1 aligns across 9 bases. The junction had 8 bases not matched to a gene; V was cut back by 4 bases and J by 5 bases. CDR1 is MDHEN, CDR2 SYDVKM, per germline. This CDR3 has 15 residues. CDR3 coding DNA: TGTGCCAGCAGTTCCCGGGACAGGGCCCGGGAGACCCAGTACTTC. It yields the protein CASSSRDRARETQYF. Based on the CDR3 plus reference TRBV28 and TRBJ2-5, the full variable domain is DVKVTQSSRYLVKRTGEKVFLECVQDMDHENMFWYRQDPGLGLRLIYFSYDVKMKEKGDIPEGYSVSREKKERFSLILESASTNQTSMYLCASSSRDRARETQYFGPGTRLLVL.

The chain's CDR3 is CASSEGGRADTQYF. The CDR3 bases are TGTGCCAGCAGCGAGGGGGGTAGGGCAGATACGCAGTATTTT. The V and J genes are TRBV9 and TRBJ2-3, with D tentatively TRBD1 or TRBD2 (6 bases each). V dropped 3 bases and J dropped 4 bases, with 12 bases sitting between them. The germline V gene encodes CDR1 SGDLS and CDR2 YYNGEE. The CDR3 has 14 amino acids.

The chain combines TRBV7-3 with TRBJ2-1; no firm D call. V dropped 5 bases and J dropped 4 bases, with 18 bases sitting between them. The germline V gene has CDR1 SGHTA and CDR2 FQGTGA. The CDR3 is 16 residues long. The CDR3, as DNA: TGTGCCAGCAGCCGATATACCAGCGTTGGATACAATGAGCAGTTCTTC. Amino acid sequence: CASSRYTSVGYNEQFF.

The chain couples TRBV20-1 to TRBJ2-1; tentatively, D is TRBD2 (5 bases). Germline V gene lookup returns CDR1 DFQATT and CDR2 SNEGSKA (reference sequence). The CDR3 extends over 11 amino acids. Trimming left V 5 bases short and J 6 bases short, with 8 bases between. The CDR3 protein is CSAGELNEQFF. In DNA form, the CDR3 reads TGCAGTGCTGGGGAGCTCAATGAGCAGTTCTTC.

This chain uses TRBV9 with TRBJ2-1; D may be TRBD1 or TRBD2 (5 bases each). Trimming took 4 bases from V and 0 from J, leaving 14 bases between them. Germline V gives CDR1 SGDLS, CDR2 YYNGEE. The CDR3 length is 16 residues. CDR3 residues: CASSPPPGSSYNEQFF. CDR3 bases: TGTGCCAGCAGCCCCCCCCCAGGGAGCTCCTACAATGAGCAGTTCTTC.

The V and J genes are TRBV7-2 and TRBJ1-5; possibly TRBD1 for D (6 bases). The germline gives CDR1 SGHTA, CDR2 FQGNSA. V lost 5 bases to trimming and J lost 6 bases, with 17 bases between them. The CDR3 loop spans 15 amino acids. This chain's CDR3 is CASSVQGYFSQPQHF. The CDR3 coding sequence is TGTGCCAGCAGCGTACAGGGTTATTTCAGTCAGCCCCAGCATTTT.

This chain connects TRBV5-1 to TRBJ2-5; TRBD1 matches at 8 bases. CDR1 is SGHRS and CDR2 is YFSETQ in the germline V gene. This CDR3 has 15 amino acids. V was pared by 0 bases and J by 4 bases, with 5 bases of the junction left unmatched. The CDR3 reads CASSLGQGATETQYF. The CDR3 region has the DNA TGCGCCAGCAGCTTGGGCCAGGGGGCAACAGAGACCCAGTACTTC.

The chain carries TRBV19 and TRBJ2-3, with 10 bases lining up with TRBD1. J was trimmed by 4 bases and V by 5 bases; bases with no gene match: 6. CDR1 LNHDA and CDR2 SQIVND come from the germline V gene (reference sequence). This CDR3 has 15 amino acids. CDR3 in amino acids: CASSPGQGSSDTQYF. The CDR3 nucleotides read TGTGCCAGTAGTCCGGGACAGGGGAGTTCAGATACGCAGTATTTT.

The CDR3 DNA reads TGCGCCAGCAGCCAAGGAGCCGGGGGGTCGAACACCGGGGAGCTGTTTTTT. Its protein product is CASSQGAGGSNTGELFF. The genes are TRBV4-3 and TRBJ2-2; 7 positions match TRBD2. Trimming cost V 1 base and J 0 bases; bases outside gene matches: 5. Germline loops: CDR1 LGHNA, CDR2 YSLEER. The CDR3 has 17 amino acids.

The chain recombines TRBV27 with TRBJ2-7; D gene ambiguous. The germline CDR1 and CDR2 sequences are MNHEY and SMNVEV (reference sequence). This CDR3 comprises 12 residues. Trimming cost V 7 bases and J 4 bases, with 11 bases left between them. The CDR3 DNA reads as TGTGCCAGCACCCCCGGGCGTTACGAGCAGTACTTC. It yields the protein CASTPGRYEQYF.

The V and J genes are TRBV27 and TRBJ1-6; tentatively, D is TRBD1 (5 bases). Per the germline V gene, CDR1 is MNHEY and CDR2 is SMNVEV (reference sequence). The CDR3 loop spans 21 amino acids. Trimming stripped 0 bases from V and 0 bases from J, with 21 bases between. The CDR3, as DNA: TGTGCCAGCAGTTTATCTCCCCCAGGGTTTTATGGAAGCTCCTATAATTCACCCCTCCACTTT. Residues: CASSLSPPGFYGSSYNSPLHF.

The V call is TRBV11-3, the J call TRBJ2-5; D possibly corresponds to TRBD1 (6 bases). This CDR3 has 14 amino acids. Trimming shortened V by 5 bases and J by 1 base, and 11 bases separated the two germline ends. Germline V gene lookup returns CDR1 SGHNT and CDR2 YENEEA. The CDR3 spells CASSQHRAQETQYF. The CDR3 region has the DNA TGTGCCAGCAGCCAGCACAGGGCCCAAGAGACCCAGTACTTC.

The chain employs TRBV19 and TRBJ2-2; TRBD2 aligns across 10 bases. The CDR3 is 16 residues long. Germline loops: CDR1 LNHDA, CDR2 SQIVND (reference sequence). With V trimmed by 4 bases and J by 0 bases, 2 bases remained unmatched. Written as DNA, the CDR3 is TGTGCCAGTAGTACAGGACTAGCGGCGAACACCGGGGAGCTGTTTTTT. It encodes CASSTGLAANTGELFF. Based on the CDR3 plus reference TRBV19 and TRBJ2-2, the full variable domain is DGGITQSPKYLFRKEGQNVTLSCEQNLNHDAMYWYRQDPGQGLRLIYYSQIVNDFQKGDIAEGYSVSREKKESFPLTVTSAQKNPTAFYLCASSTGLAANTGELFFGEGSRLTVL.

The rearrangement links TRBV7-9 to TRBJ2-7; no clear D. The CDR3 is 13 residues long. The germline V gene has CDR1 SEHNR and CDR2 FQNEAQ (reference sequence). V was clipped by 5 bases and J by 5 bases, with 13 bases between them. CDR3 DNA sequence: TGTGCCAGCAGCACGACGGCTCGCGACGAGCAGTACTTC. It codes for CASSTTARDEQYF.

The CDR3 region has the DNA TGTGCCAGCAGTTACATGACAGGGGGGTCGGGTGAAAAACTGTTTTTT. Translation: CASSYMTGGSGEKLFF. The chain is built from TRBV6-6 and TRBJ1-4, with 9 bases aligning to TRBD1. The length of the CDR3 is 16 residues. V gave up 2 bases and J gave up 7 bases; unmatched junction bases: 8. The germline V gene has CDR1 MNHNY and CDR2 SVGAGI (reference sequence).

This chain joins TRBV18 and TRBJ2-3; D may correspond to TRBD1 or TRBD2 (6 bases each). The CDR3 extends over 15 amino acids. The V end lost 4 bases, the J end lost 0 bases, and 11 bases lay between the germline ends. Per the germline V gene, CDR1 is KGHSH and CDR2 is LQKENI. The CDR3 reads CASSRSGGSTDTQYF. The DNA for the CDR3 is TGTGCCAGCTCACGATCCGGGGGCAGCACAGATACGCAGTATTTT.

The chain joins TRBV6-5 to TRBJ1-3; D unresolved. The CDR3 length is 11 residues. V was cut by 6 bases and J by 4 bases, with 4 bases left in between. Germline lookup yields CDR1 MNHEY and CDR2 SVGAGI. CDR3 protein: CASRMGNTIYF. As DNA, the CDR3 is TGTGCCAGCAGGATGGGAAACACCATATATTTT.